One sample yielded the 26 T cell receptor beta chains listed below, sequenced in a study of shared clonotypes between healthy human individuals. The data were produced by immunoSEQ multiplex PCR, yet TCRdb's version contains in-frame clones alone and is incomplete. The data contain about 600,000 clones, more than 95% of them singletons. CD45RO-negative cells were positively selected for CCR7, leaving out terminally differentiated effector memory CD45RA+ cells. The sequenced material came from naive CD8+ T cells sorted from blood. The receptors were gathered from a young man in good health.

Written as DNA, the CDR3 is TGTGCCATCAGTTACGACAGGGCTGGCTACGAGCAGTACTTC. Translation: CAISYDRAGYEQYF. The genes are TRBV10-3 and TRBJ2-7, with 7 bases matching TRBD1. The germline gives CDR1 ENHRY, CDR2 SYGVKD. The V segment lost 5 bases and the J segment 3 bases; nucleotides outside the gene matches: 7. The CDR3 totals 14 residues.

Turning to this clone: One end of the junction does not line up with germline, which may come from a read error. This chain uses TRBV7-7 with TRBJ2-7; D is perhaps TRBD2 (6 bases). Germline lookup yields CDR1 SSHAT and CDR2 FNYEAQ (reference sequence). This CDR3 is built from 15 residues. DNA of the CDR3: TGTGCTAGCAGCTTAGCGGTGGCAGGCGTCGGGGTTTTGTACTTC. Translation gives CASSLAVAGVGVLYF.

CDR3 sequence (DNA): TGTGCCAGCAGCTTACGATTGGGAGTTAGAGGCAATCAGCCCCAGCATTTT. It translates to CASSLRLGVRGNQPQHF. This sequence joins TRBV7-2 and TRBJ1-5; no definite D call. V lost 2 bases, J lost 2 bases, and 16 bases lay in between. The germline CDR1 and CDR2 sequences are SGHTA and FQGNSA. The CDR3 extends over 17 amino acids. Together with reference TRBV7-2 and TRBJ1-5, the CDR3 gives the full variable domain: GAGVSQSPSNKVTEKGKDVELRCDPISGHTALYWYRQSLGQGLEFLIYFQGNSAPDKSGLPSDRFSAERTGGSVSTLTIQRTQQEDSAVYLCASSLRLGVRGNQPQHFGDGTRLSIL.

The chain has TRBV9 and TRBJ2-7, with a tentative D call TRBD1 (6 bases). The germline gives CDR1 SGDLS, CDR2 YYNGEE. The CDR3 has 15 residues. V was pared by 3 bases and J by 5 bases, with 18 bases between. The DNA for the CDR3 is TGTGCCAGCAGCGAGACCCCCAGGGGCCTTGACGAGCAGTACTTC. Amino acids: CASSETPRGLDEQYF.

The chain uses TRBV2 and TRBJ2-1; D is undetermined. CDR1 and CDR2 (germline): SNHLY, FYNNEI. This CDR3 has 17 amino acids. The V gene lost 6 bases and the J gene lost 0 bases, with 18 bases spanning the gap. The CDR3 sequence is CASSDGGEESSYNEQFF. The DNA of the CDR3 is TGTGCCAGCAGCGACGGTGGTGAGGAATCCTCCTACAATGAGCAGTTCTTC.

The rearrangement joins TRBV5-1 to TRBJ2-1, with 7 bases identical to TRBD2. Per the germline V gene, CDR1 is SGHRS and CDR2 is YFSETQ. After removal of 0 bases from V and 6 bases from J, the junction contained 6 bases not matched to a gene. The length of the CDR3 is 15 residues. The CDR3 coding sequence is TGCGCCAGCAGCTTGGTGGGCGGGAGTGGCAATGAGCAGTTCTTC. This codes for CASSLVGGSGNEQFF. The variable domain in full, completed from reference TRBV5-1 and TRBJ2-1, reads KAGVTQTPRYLIKTRGQQVTLSCSPISGHRSVSWYQQTPGQGLQFLFEYFSETQRNKGNFPGRFSGRQFSNSRSEMNVSTLELGDSALYLCASSLVGGSGNEQFFGPGTRLTVL.

This rearrangement joins TRBV29-1 to TRBJ2-7, with a tentative D call TRBD2 (6 bases). Germline V gene data show CDR1 as SQVTM and CDR2 as ANQGSEA. This CDR3 comprises 12 residues. V lost 4 bases and J 4 bases, leaving 11 bases between the germline ends. The CDR3, as DNA: TGCAGCGTTGGACACGGAGGGTACGAGCAGTACTTC. Encoded protein: CSVGHGGYEQYF.

This rearrangement joins TRBV6-5 to TRBJ2-1, with D perhaps TRBD1 (6 bases). From germline, CDR1 is MNHEY and CDR2 SVGAGI. V lost 0 bases to trimming and J lost 3 bases, with 12 bases between them. This CDR3 has 16 residues. CDR3 nucleotide sequence: TGTGCCAGCAGTTACTCCGCCGGGACACACTACAATGAGCAGTTCTTC. Its protein is CASSYSAGTHYNEQFF.

The chain combines TRBV5-5 with TRBJ1-2, with D possibly matching TRBD1 (6 bases). Germline CDR1 reads SGHKS; CDR2 reads YYEKEE (reference sequence). This CDR3 contains 13 residues. Trimming left V 9 bases short and J 7 bases short, with 19 bases between. The CDR3 sequence is CANPPSGVGGYTF. The CDR3 DNA sequence: TGTGCCAACCCGCCCTCAGGGGTCGGTGGCTACACCTTC.

The chain carries TRBV5-4 and TRBJ2-7; the match to TRBD2 covers 11 bases. The CDR3 runs 18 residues. V dropped 3 bases and J dropped 4; count of bases not matched to a gene: 15. Germline V gene sequence: CDR1 SGHNT, CDR2 YYREEE (reference sequence). Here the CDR3 reads CASSSSSRLAGSGYEQYF. The CDR3 DNA reads TGTGCCAGCAGCTCCTCGAGCAGACTAGCGGGATCGGGGTACGAGCAGTACTTC.

The rearrangement joins TRBV5-4 to TRBJ2-5; 8 bases fit TRBD2. V dropped 8 bases and J dropped 1; count of bases not matched to a gene: 13. The CDR3 has 16 residues. Germline assignment: CDR1 SGHNT and CDR2 YYREEE (reference sequence). CDR3 residues: CASPRRLLAAQETQYF. The CDR3 DNA sequence: TGTGCCAGTCCTAGGCGACTACTAGCGGCCCAAGAGACCCAGTACTTC.

This chain connects TRBV11-3 to TRBJ2-3; D remains unclear. Germline CDR1 is SGHNT and CDR2 is YENEEA. Trimming cost V 1 base and J 2 bases, with 4 bases left between them. This CDR3 region has 13 residues. The CDR3 bases are TGTGCCAGCAGCTTAGTGGACACAGATACGCAGTATTTT. This codes for CASSLVDTDTQYF.

The genes are TRBV18 and TRBJ2-3, with 7 bases lining up with TRBD2. Looked up from germline, CDR1 is KGHSH and CDR2 is LQKENI. This CDR3 comprises 15 residues. V shed 6 bases and J 2 bases; nucleotides not matched to a gene: 8. CDR3 loop: CASSPLADPTDTQYF. CDR3 DNA: TGTGCCAGCTCCCCCCTAGCGGACCCCACAGATACGCAGTATTTT.

The V and J genes are TRBV7-9 and TRBJ1-5; tentative D call: TRBD1 (6 bases). The CDR3 extends over 14 amino acids. The germline gives CDR1 SEHNR, CDR2 FQNEAQ (reference sequence). The V and J ends lost 4 bases and 3 bases respectively, with 10 bases between them. The CDR3 loop reads CASSSQGFNQPQHF. The CDR3 DNA reads as TGTGCCAGCAGCTCACAGGGTTTCAATCAGCCCCAGCATTTT.

The genes are TRBV28 and TRBJ2-6; either TRBD1 or TRBD2 may fit D (5 bases each). Germline loops: CDR1 MDHEN, CDR2 SYDVKM. Between the trimmed V and J ends, which lost 0 bases and 0 bases, there was a span of 9 bases. CDR3 length: 17 residues. The CDR3 is CASSLWGRDSGANVLTF. In nucleotides, the CDR3 is TGTGCCAGCAGTTTATGGGGACGGGACTCTGGGGCCAACGTCCTGACTTTC.

The genes are TRBV7-2 and TRBJ2-7; D is possibly TRBD2 (5 bases). The ends were cut back, 7 bases at V and 0 bases at J, with 16 bases in the middle. The V gene's germline CDR1 is SGHTA and CDR2 FQGNSA. The CDR3 length is 15 residues. Here the CDR3 DNA reads TGTGCCAGCACCGAGCTCGACGGACTCTCCTACGAGCAGTACTTC. Translation gives CASTELDGLSYEQYF.

The V gene is TRBV7-9, the J gene TRBJ2-7; either TRBD1 or TRBD2 may fit D (5 bases each). The V end lost 1 base, the J end lost 2 bases, and 24 bases lay between the germline ends. The CDR3 contains 19 residues. Looked up from germline, CDR1 is SEHNR and CDR2 is FQNEAQ (reference sequence). In DNA, the CDR3 is TGTGCCAGCAGCTTAGGGGTGCTCGGAACCCGGGACCCGACCTACGAGCAGTACTTC. Protein sequence: CASSLGVLGTRDPTYEQYF.

This sequence joins TRBV7-2 and TRBJ2-7, with D hard to call. The CDR3 is 13 residues long. Germline values: CDR1 SGHTA, CDR2 FQGNSA. Trimming left V 3 bases short and J 3 bases short, with 9 bases between. CDR3 DNA sequence: TGTGCCAGCAGCTTTGGCACCTTCTACGAGCAGTACTTC. It encodes CASSFGTFYEQYF.

This clone is a singleton in its sample. The chain is built from TRBV28 and TRBJ2-7; D is uncertain. Trimming cost V 6 bases and J 7 bases, with 10 bases left between them. The CDR3 covers 11 residues. Germline V gene sequence: CDR1 MDHEN, CDR2 SYDVKM. The CDR3 DNA reads as TGTGCCAGCAGCGCGTTCCTTGAGCAGTACTTC. Its translation: CASSAFLEQYF.

The gene calls are TRBV19 and TRBJ2-7; D may correspond to TRBD1 or TRBD2 (5 bases each). V was cut by 7 bases and J by 0 bases, with 16 bases left in between. The CDR3 totals 15 residues. Germline lookup yields CDR1 LNHDA and CDR2 SQIVND (reference sequence). This CDR3 reads CASMGFGTDSYEQYF. In DNA form, the CDR3 reads TGTGCCAGTATGGGCTTTGGGACGGACTCCTACGAGCAGTACTTC.

Turning to this clone: Other DNA variants within this sample encode the same CDR3. The CDR3 is CASSEGLAGVEQYF. CDR3 nucleotides: TGTGCCAGCAGTGAAGGACTAGCGGGAGTCGAGCAGTACTTC. The V and J genes are TRBV6-1 and TRBJ2-7, with TRBD2 identical over 12 bases. The CDR3 loop spans 14 amino acids. Germline V CDR1 and CDR2: MNHNS, SASEGT. V gave up 1 base and J gave up 6 bases; unmatched junction bases: 1.

V gene TRBV6-9 combines with J gene TRBJ2-3; 12 nucleotides align to TRBD2. Trimming at V came to 5 bases and at J to 6 bases, leaving 12 bases not matched to a gene. Germline V gives CDR1 MNHGY, CDR2 SVAAGI. CDR3 length equals 17 residues. The CDR3 region is CASSGGTSGLIRDTQYF. CDR3 DNA: TGTGCCAGCAGTGGGGGGACTAGCGGGCTCATCCGGGATACGCAGTATTTT.

V and J are TRBV10-1 and TRBJ1-5; D unclear. Germline V gene data show CDR1 as WNHNN and CDR2 as SYGVQD (reference sequence). V was shortened by 10 bases and J by 10 bases, with 8 bases between the two germline ends. The length of the CDR3 is 9 residues. CDR3 sequence reads: CATHRPQHF. The CDR3 DNA sequence: TGCGCCACCCACAGACCCCAGCATTTT.

This chain joins TRBV10-1 and TRBJ2-7; D not certain. The CDR3 length is 10 residues. V dropped 6 bases and J dropped 1 base, with 1 base sitting between them. Germline loops: CDR1 WNHNN, CDR2 SYGVQD (reference sequence). The CDR3 sequence: CASRSYEQYF. In nucleotides, the CDR3 is TGCGCCAGCAGGTCCTACGAGCAGTACTTC.

This chain uses TRBV11-2 with TRBJ2-1; the match to TRBD2 covers 8 bases. The CDR3 contains 15 residues. Trimming at V came to 5 bases and at J to 6 bases, leaving 9 bases not matched to a gene. From germline, CDR1 is SGHAT and CDR2 FQNNGV. The CDR3 spells CASSHLAGGFNEQFF. DNA of the CDR3: TGTGCCAGCAGCCACCTGGCGGGAGGTTTCAATGAGCAGTTCTTC.

The rearrangement uses TRBV19 and TRBJ1-5; D call uncertain. The CDR3 totals 13 residues. Germline V CDR1 and CDR2: LNHDA, SQIVND (reference sequence). Trimming took 4 bases from V and 6 from J, leaving 10 bases between them. This CDR3 is CASSTGRGQPQHF. The CDR3 DNA is TGTGCCAGTAGTACTGGACGGGGTCAGCCCCAGCATTTT.